These 17 T cell receptor beta chains share one sample of origin, sequenced in a study of a mutant IDH1 vaccine in newly diagnosed glioma. No cognate antigen is known for these TCRs. This table comes from immunoSEQ multiplex PCR, and its TCRdb copy is limited to in-frame clones, with some not included. The sample has 35,000 to 55,000 clones, 84% seen once. Described time point: week 23, last vaccination. All doses held 300 ug of mutant IDH1 20-mer peptide, with topical imiquimod. This material consisted of PBMCs, taken from a glioma patient whose treatment included an IDH1 peptide vaccine. These TCRs come from a woman between 18 and 29 years old with glioma. Some clones in this sample may be carry-over from other donors' samples.

The J gene is TRBJ2-5, the V gene TRBV2; 8 nucleotides agree with TRBD1. Trimming at V came to 3 bases and at J to 2 bases, leaving 5 bases not matched to a gene. Germline V gene data show CDR1 as SNHLY and CDR2 as FYNNEI. The CDR3 loop spans 15 amino acids. CDR3 DNA: TGTGCCAGCAGTGACCCTCGGACAGGGCAAGAGACCCAGTACTTC. Translation: CASSDPRTGQETQYF.

The gene calls are TRBV19 and TRBJ1-2, with D maybe TRBD1 (6 bases). The germline V gene has CDR1 LNHDA and CDR2 SQIVND (reference sequence). Trimming stripped 7 bases from V and 1 base from J, with 13 bases between. This CDR3 region has 14 residues. CDR3 loop: CASKKQGLNYGYTF. In nucleotides, the CDR3 is TGTGCCAGTAAGAAACAGGGACTTAACTATGGCTACACCTTC.

V gene TRBV7-9 combines with J gene TRBJ2-7; D remains unclear. CDR1 SEHNR and CDR2 FQNEAQ come from the germline V gene (reference sequence). The length of the CDR3 is 15 residues. V gave up 1 base and J gave up 1 base, with 11 bases separating them. This chain's CDR3 is CASSLEGYLSYEQYF. Written as DNA, the CDR3 is TGTGCCAGCAGCTTAGAAGGGTATCTTTCCTACGAGCAGTACTTC.

This chain joins TRBV2 and TRBJ2-1, with 13 nucleotides matching TRBD2. With 3 bases clipped from V and 6 bases from J, the junction kept 5 bases outside the gene matches. CDR3 length equals 16 residues. Germline CDR1 reads SNHLY; CDR2 reads FYNNEI. CDR3 DNA sequence: TGTGCCAGCAGTGATGGAGGACTAGCGGGAGTCAATGAGCAGTTCTTC. Encoded protein: CASSDGGLAGVNEQFF.

The rearrangement links TRBV5-1 to TRBJ2-5, with D uncertain. Germline V lookup: CDR1 SGHRS, CDR2 YFSETQ. CDR3 length equals 15 residues. The V and J ends lost 6 bases and 2 bases respectively, with 17 bases between them. The CDR3 loop reads CASIPGKHNQETQYF. DNA for the CDR3: TGCGCCAGCATCCCGGGCAAACATAATCAAGAGACCCAGTACTTC.

DNA of the CDR3: TGCAGCGTTGAGGGACTTGACAGGGCCAGGAAGTACAATGAGCAGTTCTTC. Translation: CSVEGLDRARKYNEQFF. The V call is TRBV29-1, the J call TRBJ2-1; D possibly corresponds to TRBD1 (7 bases). The CDR3 length is 17 residues. Trimming removed 3 bases from V and 4 bases from J, with 22 bases in between. Germline V gene sequence: CDR1 SQVTM, CDR2 ANQGSEA.

The chain couples TRBV5-1 to TRBJ2-7; 10 nucleotides agree with TRBD1. Germline CDR1 and CDR2: SGHRS and YFSETQ. The CDR3 has 13 residues. After removal of 6 bases from V and 2 bases from J, the junction contained 2 bases not matched to a gene. The CDR3 sequence: CASTGTGAYEQYF. In nucleotides, the CDR3 is TGCGCCAGCACCGGGACAGGGGCCTACGAGCAGTACTTC.

This clone appeared once. V and J are TRBV30 and TRBJ2-7; perhaps TRBD1 as D (6 bases). The CDR3 has 13 residues. V gave up 8 bases and J gave up 2 bases, with 16 bases separating them. In germline, CDR1 is GTSNPN, CDR2 SVGIG (reference sequence). The CDR3 reads CAGREQGTYEQYF. The CDR3 bases are TGTGCCGGAAGGGAACAGGGAACCTACGAGCAGTACTTC. The whole variable domain, remainder taken from reference TRBV30 and TRBJ2-7, is SQTIHQWPATLVQPVGSPLSLECTVEGTSNPNLYWYRQAAGRGLQLLFYSVGIGQISSEVPQNLSASRPQDRQFILSSKKLLLSDSGFYLCAGREQGTYEQYFGPGTRLTVT.

For the CDR3, the DNA is TGCAGTGCTAGAGGCAGCAGGGGCTACACCTTC. It translates to CSARGSRGYTF. The chain couples TRBV20-1 to TRBJ1-2; D not certain. The CDR3 runs 11 residues. Trimming stripped 1 base from V and 8 bases from J, with 8 bases between. Germline V CDR1 and CDR2: DFQATT, SNEGSKA (reference sequence).

The V gene is TRBV27, the J gene TRBJ2-7; TRBD2 matches 7 bases. V was clipped by 6 bases and J by 7 bases; unmatched bases: 12. The germline V gene has CDR1 MNHEY and CDR2 SMNVEV (reference sequence). The CDR3 runs 14 residues. The CDR3 DNA follows: TGTGCCAGCAGCCAGGGAGGGACGCAAGGGGAGCAGTACTTC. As protein: CASSQGGTQGEQYF.

This clone was counted between two and nine times. The chain couples TRBV19 to TRBJ1-5; D perhaps matches TRBD1 (6 bases). In germline, CDR1 is LNHDA, CDR2 SQIVND (reference sequence). Trimming took 7 bases from V and 1 from J, leaving 11 bases between them. The CDR3 is 14 amino acids. The CDR3 nucleotides are TGTGCCAGTACCCTACAGGGAAGCAATCAGCCCCAGCATTTT. This gives the protein CASTLQGSNQPQHF.

This chain links TRBV2 with TRBJ1-5, with D perhaps TRBD1 (5 bases). Trimming pared 5 bases from V and 7 bases from J, leaving 15 bases between. The CDR3 has 14 residues. Germline assignment: CDR1 SNHLY and CDR2 FYNNEI. This CDR3 reads CASSSDRFGQPQHF. CDR3 bases: TGTGCCAGCAGTTCCGACAGATTCGGCCAGCCCCAGCATTTT.

V gene TRBV11-1 combines with J gene TRBJ2-7; D gene ambiguous. V was cut by 5 bases and J by 5 bases, with 19 bases left in between. There are 15 residues in the CDR3. Germline V gene sequence: CDR1 SGHAT, CDR2 FQDESV (reference sequence). Here the CDR3 reads CASSPRAFFLDEQYF. CDR3 nucleotide sequence: TGTGCCAGCAGCCCCCGGGCCTTCTTCCTCGACGAGCAGTACTTC.

The J gene is TRBJ2-3, the V gene TRBV11-2, with D possibly TRBD1 on 5 matching bases. This CDR3 spans 15 amino acids. Germline CDR1 and CDR2: SGHAT and FQNNGV. The V gene lost 5 bases and the J gene lost 1 base, with 13 bases spanning the gap. The CDR3 spells CASSPAGMGTDTQYF. In DNA form, the CDR3 reads TGTGCCAGCAGCCCGGCAGGGATGGGCACAGATACGCAGTATTTT.

The rearrangement uses TRBV5-6 and TRBJ2-7; 9 bases match TRBD1. The CDR3 is 15 amino acids. V lost 2 bases and J lost 4; bases outside the gene matches: 7. Germline lookup yields CDR1 SGHDT and CDR2 YYEEEE. The CDR3: CASSFGDRVGYEQYF. As DNA, the CDR3 is TGTGCCAGCAGCTTTGGGGACAGGGTGGGGTACGAGCAGTACTTC.

V is TRBV11-3 and J is TRBJ1-1; D unresolved. CDR3 size: 13 residues. The germline V gene has CDR1 SGHNT and CDR2 YENEEA. The germline V and J ends were trimmed by 5 bases and 2 bases, with 9 bases remaining between them. The CDR3 is CASSTAPNTEAFF. The CDR3 coding sequence is TGTGCCAGCAGCACAGCTCCTAACACTGAAGCTTTCTTT. Supplemented by reference TRBV11-3 and TRBJ1-1, the full variable domain reads EAGVVQSPRYKIIEKKQPVAFWCNPISGHNTLYWYLQNLGQGPELLIRYENEEAVDDSQLPKDRFSAERLKGVDSTLKIQPAELGDSAVYLCASSTAPNTEAFFGQGTRLTVV.

V is TRBV5-6 and J is TRBJ2-2; D ambiguous. This CDR3 is built from 16 residues. Trimming left V 0 bases short and J 7 bases short, with 16 bases between. CDR1 and CDR2 from the germline V gene are SGHDT and YYEEEE. The CDR3 reads CASSLEPLNPRGELFF. The CDR3, as DNA: TGTGCCAGCAGCTTGGAGCCCCTAAATCCCCGCGGGGAGCTGTTTTTT.